These 12 T cell receptor beta chains were sequenced from one sample in a study of shared clonotypes between healthy human individuals (dated by TCRdb to the early 2020s). The library came from the immunoSEQ multiplex PCR assay. Entries here come from immuneACCESS through TCRdb and include only in-frame sequences with V and J called. Some clones fail to appear in such tables; in the studies checked, an unresolved V gene covers under half of the shortfall, and the cause of the remainder is unknown. This sample gives around 2.1 million clones in total; 85% to 95% of them show up just once. The top ten clonotypes cover under 2% of the sample. CD8 naive samples consisted of CD45RO-negative cells that were positively selected for CCR7, yielding a CD45RA+CCR7+ population without TemRA cells. The specimen was naive CD8+ T cells from PBMCs. Taken with the paper, the label for cell subset or site translates to: CD45RA+CCR7+. The receptor source for this set is a man younger than 35 in good health. Some clones in this sample may be carry-over from other donors' samples.

The V call is TRBV25-1, the J call TRBJ1-1; 10 nucleotides align to TRBD1. J lost 5 bases, V lost 3 bases, and 6 bases had no gene match. Per the germline V gene, CDR1 is MGHDK and CDR2 is SYGVNS. CDR3 length equals 15 residues. CDR3 loop: CASSDDRGPWTEAFF. The CDR3 region has the DNA TGTGCCAGCAGTGATGACAGGGGGCCGTGGACTGAAGCTTTCTTT.

This chain links TRBV9 with TRBJ1-3; unclear D gene. The CDR3 extends over 15 amino acids. V was shortened by 3 bases and J by 0 bases, with 10 bases between the two germline ends. Germline-derived CDR1 and CDR2 are SGDLS and YYNGEE. The CDR3 coding sequence is TGTGCCAGCAGCGGGACCCCGGGCTCTGGAAACACCATATATTTT. Translation gives CASSGTPGSGNTIYF. Full variable domain (rest looked up from reference TRBV9 and TRBJ1-3): DSGVTQTPKHLITATGQRVTLRCSPRSGDLSVYWYQQSLDQGLQFLIQYYNGEERAKGNILERFSAQQFPDLHSELNLSSLELGDSALYFCASSGTPGSGNTIYFGEGSWLTVV.

This chain joins TRBV4-3 and TRBJ1-5, with 7 bases fitting TRBD1. V lost 0 bases, J lost 3 bases, and 5 bases stayed unmatched. Germline V CDR1 and CDR2: LGHNA, YSLEER. CDR3 size: 16 residues. In DNA form, the CDR3 reads TGCGCCAGCAGCCAAGAATGGGGACAGCACAATCAGCCCCAGCATTTT. It specifies CASSQEWGQHNQPQHF.

As for this clone: Other DNA sequences from this sample encode an identical CDR3 as well. The rearrangement joins TRBV19 to TRBJ1-1; D perhaps matches TRBD1 (6 bases). CDR3 length equals 13 residues. Trimming stripped 4 bases from V and 3 bases from J, with 9 bases between. The germline V gene has CDR1 LNHDA and CDR2 SQIVND (reference sequence). CDR3 sequence reads: CASSTTGYTEAFF. CDR3 DNA sequence: TGTGCCAGTAGTACCACAGGGTACACTGAAGCTTTCTTT.

This chain links TRBV5-1 with TRBJ1-1; the match to TRBD1 covers 9 bases. Germline trimming cut 3 bases from V and 5 bases from J; bases unmatched to any gene: 8. Germline V CDR1 and CDR2: SGHRS, YFSETQ. This CDR3 is 15 amino acids long. The CDR3 coding sequence is TGCGCCAGCAGCTGGACAGGGGCGGTTGGTACTGAAGCTTTCTTT. It specifies CASSWTGAVGTEAFF.

The chain couples TRBV27 to TRBJ2-7; D might be TRBD2 (6 bases). Germline lookup yields CDR1 MNHEY and CDR2 SMNVEV (reference sequence). The V and J ends lost 8 bases and 3 bases respectively, with 20 bases between them. CDR3 size: 15 residues. The CDR3 protein is CASSLPGKRVYEQYF. The CDR3 nucleotides are TGTGCCAGCTCACTACCTGGTAAGCGGGTCTACGAGCAGTACTTC.

The V gene is TRBV2, the J gene TRBJ2-7; D may match TRBD1 or TRBD2 (5 bases each). V was cut by 1 base and J by 2 bases, with 12 bases left in between. The CDR3 length is 15 residues. Germline CDR1 is SNHLY and CDR2 is FYNNEI. DNA for the CDR3: TGTGCCAGCAGTGAAGGATCGGGACCTACCTACGAGCAGTACTTC. Protein sequence: CASSEGSGPTYEQYF. Looking up the rest from reference TRBV2 and TRBJ2-7 gives the full variable domain: EPEVTQTPSHQVTQMGQEVILRCVPISNHLYFYWYRQILGQKVEFLVSFYNNEISEKSEIFDDQFSVERPDGSNFTLKIRSTKLEDSAMYFCASSEGSGPTYEQYFGPGTRLTVT.

This chain joins TRBV7-8 and TRBJ2-7; possibly TRBD1 or TRBD2 for D (5 bases each). V was trimmed by 7 bases and J by 5 bases, leaving 18 bases between them. CDR1 SGHVS and CDR2 FQNEAQ come from the germline V gene. The CDR3 is 14 amino acids. The CDR3 loop reads CASMVRESDDEQYF. DNA of the CDR3: TGTGCCAGCATGGTCAGGGAGTCGGATGACGAGCAGTACTTC. Filled out from reference TRBV7-8 and TRBJ2-7, the complete variable domain reads GAGVSQSPRYKVAKRGQDVALRCDPISGHVSLFWYQQALGQGPEFLTYFQNEAQLDKSGLPSDRFFAERPEGSVSTLKIQRTQQEDSAVYLCASMVRESDDEQYFGPGTRLTVT.

The CDR3 DNA reads TGTGCCAGCAGAGAATGGGGCAGCAATCAGCCCCAGCATTTT. Translating gives CASREWGSNQPQHF. V is TRBV28 and J is TRBJ1-5, with a possible D match to TRBD1 (5 bases). CDR3 size: 14 residues. Germline V CDR1 and CDR2: MDHEN, SYDVKM. V dropped 6 bases and J dropped 1 base, with 10 bases sitting between them.

The rearrangement uses TRBV7-9 and TRBJ1-1; D is unclear. The V end was cut by 5 bases, the J end by 4 bases, with 17 bases between. Germline loops: CDR1 SEHNR, CDR2 FQNEAQ (reference sequence). This CDR3 is 15 amino acids long. The CDR3 region has the DNA TGTGCCAGCAGCCCGCTCCGGGGAATTAGCACTGAAGCTTTCTTT. It specifies CASSPLRGISTEAFF.

V and J are TRBV6-6 and TRBJ2-1, with D possibly matching TRBD2 (5 bases). This CDR3 is 14 amino acids long. V lost 6 bases and J lost 6, with 15 bases in between. In germline, CDR1 is MNHNY, CDR2 SVGAGI (reference sequence). Here the CDR3 reads CASSVETTLNEQFF. In DNA, the CDR3 is TGTGCCAGCAGCGTAGAGACTACACTCAATGAGCAGTTCTTC.

Here the CDR3 reads CASSRTSGRRGSYNEQFF. DNA of the CDR3: TGTGCCAGCAGCCGGACTAGCGGCCGGCGGGGGTCCTACAATGAGCAGTTCTTC. This rearrangement joins TRBV7-7 to TRBJ2-1, with TRBD2 matching over 10 bases. Losses at the gene ends were 5 bases for V and 1 base for J; bases not matched to a gene: 11. CDR1 is SSHAT and CDR2 is FNYEAQ in the germline V gene (reference sequence). The CDR3 length is 18 residues.